This is a list of T cell receptor beta chains from one sample in a study of cytomegalovirus exposure and HLA in healthy donors. Measured with immunoSEQ multiplex PCR; TCRdb has only the in-frame clones, and not every one. The repertoire holds 90,000 to 150,000 clones, with 60% to 85% as singletons. The sequenced material came from PBMCs. The receptors come from a woman aged 25 to 45 in good health and CMV-seropositive. The CDR3 runs from the conserved cysteine through the conserved F or W. A D gene is named only where the DNA matches it firmly. Clone sizes are given selectively: once, few, many, or a class where the clone is expanded.

d_call	v_call	j_call	clone_size	cdr3_aa	cdr3_nt
.	TRBV6-5	TRBJ1-2	.	CASSYSGRDTYGYTF	TGTGCCAGCAGTTACTCGGGCAGGGACACCTATGGCTACACCTTC
TRBD1	TRBV5-8	TRBJ2-7	.	CASSLISTIQGPIYEQYF	TGTGCCAGCAGCTTGATTAGTACGATACAGGGGCCGATCTACGAGCAGTACTTC
TRBD1	TRBV6-5	TRBJ2-2	.	CASRLGQANTGELFF	TGTGCCAGCAGATTAGGACAGGCGAACACCGGGGAGCTGTTTTTT
TRBD2	TRBV14	TRBJ2-1	.	CASGTSGGNVYNEQFF	TGTGCCAGCGGGACTAGCGGGGGAAACGTCTACAATGAGCAGTTCTTC
.	TRBV7-9	TRBJ1-5	.	CSSSLGGQPQHF	TGTTCCAGCAGCCTCGGAGGCCAGCCCCAGCATTTT
TRBD1	TRBV5-6	TRBJ2-7	few	CASNRQGASYYEQYF	TGTGCCAGCAACCGACAGGGGGCGAGTTACTACGAGCAGTACTTC
.	TRBV10-3	TRBJ2-5	.	CAISTTATQYF	TGTGCCATCAGTACGACAGCGACCCAGTACTTC
TRBD1	TRBV7-8	TRBJ2-7	.	CASTPQGQGSYEQYF	TGTGCCAGCACCCCCCAGGGACAGGGTTCCTACGAGCAGTACTTC
TRBD2	TRBV27	TRBJ2-5	few	CASSLSYPGLDQERTQYF	TGTGCCAGCAGTTTATCTTACCCGGGACTAGATCAAGAACGGACCCAGTACTTC
.	TRBV5-1	TRBJ2-1	.	CASSRGTEEGYNEQFF	TGCGCCAGCAGCCGCGGGACGGAAGAGGGGTACAATGAGCAGTTCTTC
TRBD1	TRBV5-1	TRBJ1-1	.	CASSQRYKDAGGNTEAFF	TGCGCCAGCAGCCAACGATACAAGGACGCAGGGGGGAACACTGAAGCTTTCTTT
TRBD1	TRBV6-1	TRBJ1-2	.	CASSEVGRGHGYGYTF	TGTGCCAGCAGTGAAGTGGGCAGGGGGCACGGCTATGGCTACACCTTC
TRBD2	TRBV5-4	TRBJ2-1	.	CASSPSLAGEYNEQFF	TGTGCCAGCAGCCCCTCTCTAGCGGGGGAGTACAATGAGCAGTTCTTC
TRBD2	TRBV9	TRBJ2-5	.	CASSVNLAGGETQYF	TGTGCCAGCAGCGTGAACCTAGCGGGCGGGGAGACCCAGTACTTC
TRBD2	TRBV7-2	TRBJ2-1	.	CASSSGLAGRHNEQFF	TGTGCCAGCAGCTCTGGACTAGCGGGGCGTCACAATGAGCAGTTCTTC